Each of the 9 T cell receptor beta chains below was sequenced from the same sample in a study of CD8+ T cells in alopecia areata. RNA extraction was followed by reverse transcription into cDNA, which acted as the sequencing template. TCRdb's copy holds only in-frame clones and misses some; the assay was immunoSEQ multiplex PCR. Among about 250,000 clones listed, 60% were seen once. Treatment reported: oral pan-JAK inhibitor, 5-10 mg twice daily. Here the sequenced sample was CD4+ T cells sorted from blood, taken around week 54, from a patient treated with tofacitinib. Every receptor here comes from a human donor with alopecia areata.

The chain couples TRBV5-6 to TRBJ2-1; D call uncertain. The germline V gene encodes CDR1 SGHDT and CDR2 YYEEEE. This CDR3 is 16 amino acids long. Trimming shortened V by 3 bases and J by 6 bases, and 19 bases separated the two germline ends. Here the CDR3 DNA reads TGTGCCAGCAGCTCGATCCGGTGGAAGGGATTCAATGAGCAGTTCTTC. This translates into CASSSIRWKGFNEQFF.

This clone was seen more than once but under ten times. This sequence joins TRBV5-1 and TRBJ2-1; 8 nucleotides match TRBD2. Germline values: CDR1 SGHRS, CDR2 YFSETQ. The CDR3 extends over 14 amino acids. Trimming took 1 base from V and 3 from J; bases not matched to a gene: 0. The CDR3 region is CASSLTSGYNEQFF. CDR3 nucleotide sequence: TGCGCCAGCAGCTTGACTAGCGGCTACAATGAGCAGTTCTTC.

The CDR3 DNA is TGTGCCAGCAGTAAAAGTAACTATGGCTACACCTTC. Translation gives CASSKSNYGYTF. The gene calls are TRBV6-5 and TRBJ1-2, with D unclear. The CDR3 runs to 12 residues. Trimming left V 5 bases short and J 1 base short, with 5 bases between. CDR1 and CDR2 (germline): MNHEY, SVGAGI.

This chain uses TRBV30 with TRBJ2-7; 8 bases are a match to TRBD1. The V gene's germline CDR1 is GTSNPN and CDR2 SVGIG (reference sequence). V lost 3 bases and J lost 5; bases outside the gene matches: 3. There are 12 residues in the CDR3. This CDR3 reads CAWSETGDEQYF. CDR3 DNA sequence: TGTGCCTGGAGCGAGACAGGGGACGAGCAGTACTTC. The full variable domain, its missing parts supplied by reference TRBV30 and TRBJ2-7, is SQTIHQWPATLVQPVGSPLSLECTVEGTSNPNLYWYRQAAGRGLQLLFYSVGIGQISSEVPQNLSASRPQDRQFILSSKKLLLSDSGFYLCAWSETGDEQYFGPGTRLTVT.

This clone was seen once. The V call is TRBV30, the J call TRBJ2-7; D perhaps matches TRBD2 (5 bases). CDR1 GTSNPN and CDR2 SVGIG come from the germline V gene (reference sequence). CDR3 length equals 13 residues. The V gene lost 1 base and the J gene lost 1 base, with 8 bases spanning the gap. CDR3 sequence: CAWSGTQSYEQYF. CDR3 in DNA: TGTGCCTGGAGTGGGACTCAATCCTACGAGCAGTACTTC.

This CDR3 is CASTFGGTQYF. The DNA of the CDR3 is TGTGCCAGCACCTTTGGCGGGACCCAGTACTTC. V is TRBV6-6 and J is TRBJ2-5; no clear D. V lost 7 bases to trimming and J lost 7 bases, with 10 bases between them. CDR3 length: 11 amino acids. Germline V gene sequence: CDR1 MNHNY, CDR2 SVGAGI (reference sequence).

The gene calls are TRBV27 and TRBJ2-5; possible D gene TRBD1, 6 bases. Germline V gene data show CDR1 as MNHEY and CDR2 as SMNVEV (reference sequence). Trimming cost V 6 bases and J 5 bases, with 13 bases left between them. The CDR3 runs 13 residues. Here the CDR3 reads CASRQGQRETQYF. The CDR3 DNA reads as TGTGCCAGCAGACAGGGCCAGAGGGAGACCCAGTACTTC.

Remarks on this clone: At the DNA level, this CDR3 is encoded by other sequences in the same sample as well. This chain uses TRBV29-1 with TRBJ1-1; 8 bases match TRBD1. After removal of 6 bases from V and 4 bases from J, the junction contained 1 base not matched to a gene. The germline gives CDR1 SQVTM, CDR2 ANQGSEA. The CDR3 consists of 11 residues. The CDR3 DNA sequence: TGCAGCGTAGACAGGGGCACTGAAGCTTTCTTT. Amino acid sequence: CSVDRGTEAFF.

V gene TRBV4-3 combines with J gene TRBJ1-2; D is perhaps TRBD1 (5 bases). Germline CDR1 and CDR2: LGHNA and YSLEER. There are 12 residues in the CDR3. Between the trimmed V and J ends, which lost 4 bases and 4 bases, there was a span of 7 bases. The CDR3 sequence is CASSLGGYGYTF. Here the CDR3 DNA reads TGCGCCAGCAGCCTGGGGGGCTATGGCTACACCTTC.